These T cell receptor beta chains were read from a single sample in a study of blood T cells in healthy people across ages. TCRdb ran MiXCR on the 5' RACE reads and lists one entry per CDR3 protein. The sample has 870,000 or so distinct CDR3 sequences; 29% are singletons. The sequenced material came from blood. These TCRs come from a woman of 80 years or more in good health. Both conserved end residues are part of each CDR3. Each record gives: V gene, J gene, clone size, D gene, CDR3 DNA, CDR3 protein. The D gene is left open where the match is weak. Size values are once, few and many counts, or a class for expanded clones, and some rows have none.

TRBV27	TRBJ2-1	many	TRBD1	TGTGCCAGCCGGGACAGGGTTAGGAATGAGCAGTTCTTC	CASRDRVRNEQFF
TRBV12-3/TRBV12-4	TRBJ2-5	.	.	TGTGCCAGCAGTTCAACTAGTACTGAAGAGACCCAGTACTTC	CASSSTSTEETQYF
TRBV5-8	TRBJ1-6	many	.	TGTGCCAGCAGCTCTGACCTCAATCTCAATTCACCCCTCCACTTT	CASSSDLNLNSPLHF
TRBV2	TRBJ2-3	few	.	TGTGCCAGCAGTGAGGGGACTGGCGGGGTTAGTACGCAGTATTTT	CASSEGTGGVSTQYF
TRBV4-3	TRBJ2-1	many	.	TGCGCCAGCAGCCACACTAGCCGGAGCTCCAATGAGCAGTTCTTC	CASSHTSRSSNEQFF
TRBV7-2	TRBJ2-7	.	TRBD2	TGTGCCAGCAGCTTACTCCCGGGAGGAACCTACGAGCAGTACTTC	CASSLLPGGTYEQYF
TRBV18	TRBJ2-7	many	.	TGTGCCAGCAGCCCCCCGGGGCCCTACGAGCAGTACTTC	CASSPPGPYEQYF
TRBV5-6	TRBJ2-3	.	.	TGTGCCAGCAGCGGAGTACAGGGACCCTCCATGGATACGCAGTATTTT	CASSGVQGPSMDTQYF
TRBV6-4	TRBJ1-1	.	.	TGTGTCAGCAGTGAAAGGAGGAACACTGAAGCTTTCTTT	CVSSERRNTEAFF
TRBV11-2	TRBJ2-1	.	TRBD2	TGTGCCAGCAGCTTAATAGCGGGATTTTACAATGAGCAGTTCTTC	CASSLIAGFYNEQFF
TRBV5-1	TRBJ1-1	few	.	TGCGCCAGCAGCTTCCACCGGGGAGGGGGGGACACTGAAGCTTTCTTT	CASSFHRGGGDTEAFF
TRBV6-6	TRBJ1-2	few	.	TGTGCCACCCTCCCGCGCAGCCAAAACCACTATGGCTACACCTTC	CATLPRSQNHYGYTF
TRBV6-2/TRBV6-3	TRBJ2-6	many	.	TGTGCCAGCAGTCCTGCTGGGACAAACTCCAACGTCCTGACTTTC	CASSPAGTNSNVLTF
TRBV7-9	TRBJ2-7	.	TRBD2	TGTGCCAGCAGCCTAAATCGTCTAGCGGGCCCCCGGGGTAGCGAGCAGTACTTC	CASSLNRLAGPRGSEQYF
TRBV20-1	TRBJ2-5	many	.	TGCAGTGCTAGGGAGGGGGATCCCCAAGAGACCCAGTACTTC	CSAREGDPQETQYF
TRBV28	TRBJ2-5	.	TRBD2	TGTGCCAGCAGGGCGCGGGGGGCCCAAGAGACCCAGTACTTC	CASRARGAQETQYF
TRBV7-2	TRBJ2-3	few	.	TGTGCCAGCAGCCCTCAACCCTCAGATACGCAGTATTTT	CASSPQPSDTQYF
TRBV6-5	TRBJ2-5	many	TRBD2	TGTGCCAGCACCAAGTGGCTAGCGGGGGGCCAAGAGACCCAGTACTTC	CASTKWLAGGQETQYF
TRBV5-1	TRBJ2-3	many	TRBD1	TGCGCCAGCAGCTTGGCCTCGGTTCAGGGGGCAGATACGCAGTATTTT	CASSLASVQGADTQYF
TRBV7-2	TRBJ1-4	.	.	TGTGCCAGCAGCTCCCGGACATTGGATGAAAAACTGTTTTTT	CASSSRTLDEKLFF
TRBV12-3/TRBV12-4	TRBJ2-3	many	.	TGTGCCAGCAGTTTAGCGCAAACAGCCCTCAGCACAGATACGCAGTATTTT	CASSLAQTALSTDTQYF
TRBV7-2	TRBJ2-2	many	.	TGTGCCAGCAGCTTATGGGGTGTGGGCAACGGGGAGCTGTTTTTT	CASSLWGVGNGELFF
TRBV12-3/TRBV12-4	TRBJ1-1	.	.	TGTGCCAGCAGAGAACCCAGCAGCATGAACACTGAAGCTTTCTTT	CASREPSSMNTEAFF
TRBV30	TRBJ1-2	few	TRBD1	TGTGCCTGGAGTGCCGGGCAGGGGGACCGTTATGGCTACACCTTC	CAWSAGQGDRYGYTF
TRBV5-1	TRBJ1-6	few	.	TGCGCCAGCAGCTTGGAGGCCCGTGGGAATTCACCCCTCCACTTT	CASSLEARGNSPLHF
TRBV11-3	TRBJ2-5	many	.	TGTGCCAGCAGCTTAGGCAGGGACGGGGTCTATAGGTACCAAGAGACCCAGTACTTC	CASSLGRDGVYRYQETQYF
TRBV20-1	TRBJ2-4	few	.	TGCAGTGCTAGATCAACAGGGCTAGCCAAAAACATTCAGTACTTC	CSARSTGLAKNIQYF
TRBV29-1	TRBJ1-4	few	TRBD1	TGCAGCGTTGCCGGACAGGGGAATGAAAAACTGTTTTTT	CSVAGQGNEKLFF
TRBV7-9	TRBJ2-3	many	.	TGTGCCAGCAGCTTCAGGCAGAACACAGATACGCAGTATTTT	CASSFRQNTDTQYF
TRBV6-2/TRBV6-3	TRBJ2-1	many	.	TGTGCCAGCAGTTACACAGGGACTGAGCGGGCCAATGAGCAGTTCTTC	CASSYTGTERANEQFF
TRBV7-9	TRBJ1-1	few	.	TGTGCCACTCGGAGGGGGGGTAGAGCTTTCTTT	CATRRGGRAFF
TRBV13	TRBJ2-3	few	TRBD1	TGTGCCAGCAGCTTAGGGGGGACAGAGTTAACAGATACGCAGTATTTT	CASSLGGTELTDTQYF
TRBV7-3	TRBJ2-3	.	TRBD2	TGTGCCAGCAGCCAGGGACTTATAGCGGGAGGAGGCCCAGATACGCAGTATTTT	CASSQGLIAGGGPDTQYF
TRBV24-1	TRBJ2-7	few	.	TGTGCCACCAGTCCCCAGGGGAGAATCGAGCAGTACTTC	CATSPQGRIEQYF
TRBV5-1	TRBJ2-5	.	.	TGCGCCAGCAGCTTGGGGGAGTACCAAGAGACCCAGTACTTC	CASSLGEYQETQYF
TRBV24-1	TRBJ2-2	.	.	TGTGCCACCAGTGATCCGATGGGGAGGTCGAACACCGGGGAGCTGTTTTTT	CATSDPMGRSNTGELFF
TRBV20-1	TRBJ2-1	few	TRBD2	TGCAGTGCTAGAATCGGGACTAGCGGGAGCCACTCCTACAATGAGCAGTTCTTC	CSARIGTSGSHSYNEQFF
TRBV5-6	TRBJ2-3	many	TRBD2	TGTGCCAGCAGCACACCAGGACTAGCGAGAACGACAGATACGCAGTATTTT	CASSTPGLARTTDTQYF
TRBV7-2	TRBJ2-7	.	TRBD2	TGTGCCAGCAGCTTCAGAGGTCAGCGGGAGTTTCCGTACTTC	CASSFRGQREFPYF
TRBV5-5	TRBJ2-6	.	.	TGTGCCAGCAGCTTACAGGGTGCGGGGGCCAACGTCCCGACTTTC	CASSLQGAGANVPTF
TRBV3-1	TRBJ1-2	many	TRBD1	TGTGCCAGCAGCACCTCTTCGACAGGGGGCAGCTACACCTTC	CASSTSSTGGSYTF
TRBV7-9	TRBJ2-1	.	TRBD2	TGTGCCAGCAGCCGCCCGCCAGCGGGAGGCTACAATGAGCAGTTCTTC	CASSRPPAGGYNEQFF
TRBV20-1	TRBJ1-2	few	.	TGCAGTGCTAGCCAACGGAGCGTTACCTATGGCTACATCTTC	CSASQRSVTYGYIF
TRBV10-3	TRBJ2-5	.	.	TGTGCCATCAGTGAGTCTGGACAGCGGGAGACCCAGTACTTC	CAISESGQRETQYF
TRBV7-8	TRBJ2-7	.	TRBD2	TGTGCCAGCAGCTTACAAGCGGGAGAATTCTACGAGCAGTACTTC	CASSLQAGEFYEQYF
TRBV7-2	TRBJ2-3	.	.	TGTGCCAGCAGGGGACCGATAGAAACAGATACGCAGTATTTT	CASRGPIETDTQYF
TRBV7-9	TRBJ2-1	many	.	TGTGCCAGCAGCTCACGACCGCGTGTGTCCTACAATGAGCAGTTCTTC	CASSSRPRVSYNEQFF
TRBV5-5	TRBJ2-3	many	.	TGTGCCAGCAGCCCGCAGGGACACAGCACAGATACGCAGTATTTT	CASSPQGHSTDTQYF
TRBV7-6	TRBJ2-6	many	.	TGTGCCAGCAGCCCGATACCTTCTGGGGCCAACGTCCTGACTTTC	CASSPIPSGANVLTF
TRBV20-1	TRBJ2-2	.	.	TGCAGTGCGGGCCTGATTAACACCGGGGAGCTGTTTTTT	CSAGLINTGELFF
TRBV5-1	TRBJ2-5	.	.	TGCGCCAGCAGCCAAGCGGGGGACAGTCAAGAGACCCAGTTTTTC	CASSQAGDSQETQFF
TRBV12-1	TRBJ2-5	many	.	TGTGCCAGCAGCTTTGCGGGGGTGGGCACCGACCAAGAGACCCAGTACTTC	CASSFAGVGTDQETQYF
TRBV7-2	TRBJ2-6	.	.	TGTGCCAGCGGGTTTGAAAGGGAAACCTCTGGGGCCAACGTCCTGACTTTC	CASGFERETSGANVLTF
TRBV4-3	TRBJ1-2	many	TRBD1	TGCGCCAGCAGCCTAGGTGGACAGGGTATAAACGAGGACTACACCTTC	CASSLGGQGINEDYTF
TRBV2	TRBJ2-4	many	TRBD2	TGTGCCAGCACCGAATCCCTGGAGCGGGGGGTGACCAAAAACATTCAGTACTTC	CASTESLERGVTKNIQYF